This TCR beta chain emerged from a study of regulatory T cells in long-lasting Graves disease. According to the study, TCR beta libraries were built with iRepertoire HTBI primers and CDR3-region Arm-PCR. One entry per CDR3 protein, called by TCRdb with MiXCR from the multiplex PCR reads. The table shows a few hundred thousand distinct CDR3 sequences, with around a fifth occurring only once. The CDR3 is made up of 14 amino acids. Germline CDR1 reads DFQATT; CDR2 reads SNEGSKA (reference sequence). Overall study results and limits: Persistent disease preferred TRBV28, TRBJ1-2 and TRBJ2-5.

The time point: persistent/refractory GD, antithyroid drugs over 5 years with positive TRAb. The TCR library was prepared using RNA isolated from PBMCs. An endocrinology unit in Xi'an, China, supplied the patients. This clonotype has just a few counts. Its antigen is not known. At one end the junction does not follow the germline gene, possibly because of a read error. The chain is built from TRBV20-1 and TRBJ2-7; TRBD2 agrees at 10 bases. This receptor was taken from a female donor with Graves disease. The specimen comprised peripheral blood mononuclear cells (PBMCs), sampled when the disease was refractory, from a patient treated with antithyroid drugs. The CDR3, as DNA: TGCAGTGGTAGACAGCGGGAGGGATCCTACGAGCAGTACTTC. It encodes CSGRQREGSYEQYF.